Listed below are T cell receptor beta chains from one sample, sequenced in a study of T cells in Graves' hyperthyroidism and ophthalmopathy. TCRdb redid the calling of the multiplex PCR reads with MiXCR, one entry per CDR3 protein. The data contain about 690,000 distinct CDR3 sequences, roughly 17% of them singletons. Sequencing was performed on blood. The source is a man over 45 with Graves' hyperthyroidism. Both conserved end residues are part of each CDR3. Fields, in order: J gene, D gene, clone size, V gene, CDR3 protein, CDR3 DNA. A D gene is named only where the DNA matches it firmly. For some rows the clone size is stated as once, few or many, or as a class when expanded; others skip it.

J: TRBJ2-7
D: -
size: few
V: TRBV28
CDR3: CASSPRQPEQYF
DNA: TGTGCCAGCAGTCCTCGACAGCCCGAGCAGTACTTC

J: TRBJ2-3
D: -
size: many
V: TRBV11-2
CDR3: CASNYNTQYF
DNA: TGTGCCAGCAACTACAATACGCAGTATTTT

J: TRBJ2-7
D: -
size: -
V: TRBV12-3/TRBV12-4
CDR3: CASTPTGFFEQYF
DNA: TGTGCCAGCACCCCGACAGGATTTTTCGAGCAGTACTTC

J: TRBJ2-3
D: -
size: many
V: TRBV7-3
CDR3: CASSLGSGGRTDTQYF
DNA: TGTGCCAGCAGCTTAGGGTCGGGCGGCCGCACAGATACGCAGTATTTT

J: TRBJ2-7
D: -
size: many
V: TRBV30
CDR3: CAWRRSSGLSSYEQYF
DNA: TGTGCCTGGAGGAGAAGTTCGGGTCTCAGCTCCTACGAGCAGTACTTC

J: TRBJ2-1
D: -
size: many
V: TRBV6-2/TRBV6-3
CDR3: CASSYGWSLDIRYNEQFF
DNA: TGTGCCAGCAGTTACGGTTGGTCCTTGGACATTAGGTACAATGAGCAGTTCTTC

J: TRBJ2-2
D: TRBD2
size: few
V: TRBV20-1
CDR3: CSARGLAGNPLKNTGELFF
DNA: TGCAGTGCTAGGGGACTAGCGGGAAACCCACTGAAGAACACCGGGGAGCTGTTTTTT

J: TRBJ2-1
D: TRBD2
size: many
V: TRBV2
CDR3: CASSRLAGFEQFF
DNA: TGTGCCAGCAGTCGGCTAGCGGGATTTGAGCAGTTCTTC

J: TRBJ2-1
D: TRBD1
size: -
V: TRBV6-1
CDR3: CASSLTGTVGYNEQFF
DNA: TGTGCCAGCAGTCTAACCGGGACAGTGGGGTACAATGAGCAGTTCTTC

J: TRBJ2-1
D: TRBD1
size: many
V: TRBV20-1
CDR3: CSARARVGTGSNEQFF
DNA: TGCAGTGCTAGAGCAAGAGTCGGGACAGGGAGCAATGAGCAGTTCTTC

J: TRBJ2-5
D: TRBD1
size: many
V: TRBV2
CDR3: CASSRDRGWETQYF
DNA: TGTGCCAGCAGTCGGGACAGGGGGTGGGAGACCCAGTACTTC

J: TRBJ1-4
D: -
size: -
V: TRBV11-2
CDR3: CASSSEATNEKLFF
DNA: TGTGCCAGCAGCTCAGAGGCAACTAATGAAAAACTGTTTTTT

J: TRBJ2-7
D: -
size: many
V: TRBV7-8
CDR3: CASSLALLGNEQYF
DNA: TGTGCCAGCAGCCTAGCGTTGCTTGGGAACGAGCAGTACTTC

J: TRBJ2-1
D: -
size: few
V: TRBV11-2
CDR3: CASSLDTSRHGFF
DNA: TGTGCCAGCAGCTTGGATACTAGCAGACATGGGTTCTTC

J: TRBJ2-1
D: -
size: many
V: TRBV19
CDR3: CASSAQQGRGSYNEQFF
DNA: TGTGCCAGTAGTGCCCAACAGGGAAGGGGCTCCTACAATGAGCAGTTCTTC

J: TRBJ2-1
D: TRBD2
size: -
V: TRBV7-6
CDR3: CASSNRLAGGENEQFF
DNA: TGTGCCAGCAGCAACCGACTAGCGGGAGGGGAAAATGAGCAGTTCTTC

J: TRBJ1-3
D: -
size: few
V: TRBV19
CDR3: CASRTGWLRSSGNTIYF
DNA: TGTGCCAGCCGAACCGGGTGGCTAAGGAGCTCTGGAAACACCATATATTTT

J: TRBJ2-1
D: -
size: -
V: TRBV29-1
CDR3: CSVEVDRHNEQFF
DNA: TGCAGCGTTGAGGTCGACAGACACAATGAGCAGTTCTTC

J: TRBJ1-3
D: TRBD1
size: -
V: TRBV5-1
CDR3: CASSLAGGAYRNTIYF
DNA: TGCGCCAGCAGCTTGGCAGGGGGCGCATATCGAAACACCATATATTTT

J: TRBJ2-7
D: -
size: -
V: TRBV27
CDR3: CASSLSAPDEQYF
DNA: TGTGCCAGCAGTTTATCGGCCCCGGACGAGCAGTACTTC

J: TRBJ1-5
D: TRBD1
size: -
V: TRBV6-1
CDR3: CASALRDRIWDSNQPQHF
DNA: TGTGCCAGCGCCTTGCGGGACAGGATTTGGGATAGCAATCAGCCCCAGCATTTT

J: TRBJ2-7
D: TRBD1
size: many
V: TRBV12-3/TRBV12-4
CDR3: CASAPRTGLSYEQYF
DNA: TGTGCCAGCGCCCCCAGGACAGGCCTATCCTACGAGCAGTACTTC

J: TRBJ1-1
D: -
size: many
V: TRBV30
CDR3: CAWSEDRNTEAFF
DNA: TGTGCCTGGAGTGAAGACCGAAACACTGAAGCTTTCTTT

J: TRBJ1-1
D: -
size: -
V: TRBV24-1
CDR3: CATGRTEAFF
DNA: TGTGCCACCGGGCGCACTGAAGCTTTCTTT

J: TRBJ2-5
D: TRBD2
size: -
V: TRBV7-2
CDR3: CASSLGTSGRSGETQYF
DNA: TGTGCCAGCAGCTTAGGGACTAGCGGGAGAAGCGGAGAGACCCAGTACTTC

J: TRBJ2-1
D: TRBD2
size: -
V: TRBV7-3
CDR3: CASSPTSGPAKKFF
DNA: TGTGCCAGCAGCCCGACTAGCGGGCCGGCGAAAAAGTTCTTC

J: TRBJ1-1
D: -
size: many
V: TRBV28
CDR3: CASRLAGDRTEAFF
DNA: TGTGCCAGCAGGCTTGCAGGGGATCGCACTGAAGCTTTCTTT

J: TRBJ1-2
D: -
size: many
V: TRBV4-1
CDR3: CASSQDPGSNGYTF
DNA: TGCGCCAGCAGCCAAGATCCCGGTAGCAATGGCTACACCTTC

J: TRBJ1-2
D: -
size: -
V: TRBV7-9
CDR3: CASSSMEMGAASYGYTF
DNA: TGTGCCAGCAGCTCTATGGAAATGGGGGCGGCGAGCTATGGCTACACCTTC

J: TRBJ2-7
D: TRBD2
size: many
V: TRBV2
CDR3: CASSRGLAEGEQYF
DNA: TGTGCCAGCAGTCGCGGACTAGCGGAGGGCGAGCAGTACTTC

J: TRBJ2-2
D: -
size: -
V: TRBV5-1
CDR3: CASSFQPGHGELFF
DNA: TGCGCCAGCAGCTTCCAGCCTGGACACGGGGAGCTGTTTTTT

J: TRBJ1-5
D: TRBD1
size: -
V: TRBV19
CDR3: CASSYIRQGEQPQHF
DNA: TGTGCCAGTTCTTACATACGACAGGGTGAGCAGCCCCAGCATTTT

J: TRBJ2-5
D: -
size: -
V: TRBV7-6
CDR3: CASSLVQTQETQYF
DNA: TGTGCCAGCAGCTTGGTACAGACACAAGAGACCCAGTACTTC

J: TRBJ2-4
D: -
size: many
V: TRBV2
CDR3: CASSDGGSKAKNIQYF
DNA: TGTGCCAGCAGTGATGGAGGGAGTAAGGCCAAAAACATTCAGTACTTC

J: TRBJ1-5
D: -
size: many
V: TRBV6-2/TRBV6-3
CDR3: CASSYSFNQPQHF
DNA: TGTGCCAGCAGTTACTCTTTCAATCAGCCCCAGCATTTT

J: TRBJ2-7
D: TRBD2
size: -
V: TRBV19
CDR3: CASSPTRSGTSGSIYEQYF
DNA: TGTGCCAGTAGTCCCACTCGATCAGGGACTAGCGGGAGTATCTACGAGCAGTACTTC

J: TRBJ2-7
D: TRBD2
size: -
V: TRBV20-1
CDR3: CSARKPGGVYEQYF
DNA: TGCAGTGCTAGAAAACCGGGAGGAGTCTACGAGCAGTACTTC